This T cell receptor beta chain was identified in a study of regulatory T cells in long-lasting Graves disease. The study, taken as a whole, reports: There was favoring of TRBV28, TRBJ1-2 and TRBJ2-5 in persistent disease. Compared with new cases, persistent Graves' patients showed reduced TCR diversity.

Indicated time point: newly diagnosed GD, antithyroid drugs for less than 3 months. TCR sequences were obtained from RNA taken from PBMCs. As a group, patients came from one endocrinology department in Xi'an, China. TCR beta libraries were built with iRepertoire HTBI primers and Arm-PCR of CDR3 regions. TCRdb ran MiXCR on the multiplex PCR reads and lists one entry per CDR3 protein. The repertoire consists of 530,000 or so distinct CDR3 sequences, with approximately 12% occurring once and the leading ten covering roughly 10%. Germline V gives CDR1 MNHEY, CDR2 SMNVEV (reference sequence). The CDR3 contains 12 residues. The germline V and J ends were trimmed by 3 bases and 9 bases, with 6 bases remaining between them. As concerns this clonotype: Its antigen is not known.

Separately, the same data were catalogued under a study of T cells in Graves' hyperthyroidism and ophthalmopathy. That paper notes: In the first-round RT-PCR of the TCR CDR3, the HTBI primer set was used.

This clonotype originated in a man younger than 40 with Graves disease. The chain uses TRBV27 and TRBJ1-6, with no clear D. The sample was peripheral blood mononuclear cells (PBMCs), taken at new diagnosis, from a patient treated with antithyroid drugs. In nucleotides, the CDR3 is TGTGCCAGCAGTTTTCCCGGTTCACCCCTCCACTTT. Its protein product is CASSFPGSPLHF.